Below are 10 T cell receptor beta chains sequenced from a single sample in a study of T cells after somatic rescue of genetic block. Sequencing was performed with immunoSEQ multiplex PCR; in TCRdb, only in-frame clones are kept and a portion is missing. This sample yields 45,000 to 70,000 clones, of which around 96% are seen a single time; approximately 0.075% belongs to the top ten. Sequences were obtained from peripheral blood mononuclear cells (PBMCs). The receptor source for this set is a child in the first two years of life.

This clone appeared a single time. The chain uses TRBV11-2 and TRBJ2-3; TRBD2 agrees at 10 bases. CDR1 SGHAT and CDR2 FQNNGV come from the germline V gene. With V trimmed by 3 bases and J by 1 base, 1 base remained unmatched. CDR3 length equals 15 residues. Here the CDR3 DNA reads TGTGCCAGCAGCTTTGGGACTAGCGGCACAGATACGCAGTATTTT. Protein: CASSFGTSGTDTQYF.

The CDR3 region has the DNA TGTGCCAGCAGTTTAGGTCAGGTTAGCTCTGGAAACACCATATATTTT. Its translation is CASSLGQVSSGNTIYF. This sequence joins TRBV28 and TRBJ1-3; no clear D gene. The CDR3 contains 16 residues. Germline loops: CDR1 MDHEN, CDR2 SYDVKM. Trimming left V 2 bases short and J 0 bases short, with 11 bases between. The variable domain in full, with the rest retrieved from reference TRBV28 and TRBJ1-3, is DVKVTQSSRYLVKRTGEKVFLECVQDMDHENMFWYRQDPGLGLRLIYFSYDVKMKEKGDIPEGYSVSREKKERFSLILESASTNQTSMYLCASSLGQVSSGNTIYFGEGSWLTVV.

This chain uses TRBV4-1 with TRBJ2-1; TRBD2 matches 11 bases. The CDR3 spans 15 residues. J lost 4 bases, V lost 6 bases, and 5 bases had no gene match. The germline V gene has CDR1 MGHRA and CDR2 YSYEKL. The CDR3 spells CASRPLAGGYNEQFF. For the CDR3, the DNA is TGCGCCAGCAGACCCCTAGCGGGAGGATACAATGAGCAGTTCTTC.

The rearrangement links TRBV7-9 to TRBJ2-2, with 13 nucleotides matching TRBD2. The CDR3 consists of 16 residues. V was clipped by 5 bases and J by 7 bases; unmatched bases: 7. The germline V gene has CDR1 SEHNR and CDR2 FQNEAQ (reference sequence). CDR3 protein: CASSLGLAGVDGELFF. The CDR3 bases are TGTGCCAGCAGCCTTGGACTAGCGGGAGTAGACGGGGAGCTGTTTTTT.

This clone was counted between two and nine times. Here the CDR3 DNA reads TGCGCCAGCAGTGAGCCTGACGGACAGACTGAAGCTTTCTTT. It codes for CASSEPDGQTEAFF. V gene TRBV10-2 combines with J gene TRBJ1-1, with D possibly TRBD1 on 6 matching bases. In germline, CDR1 is WSHSY, CDR2 SAAADI. The CDR3 is made up of 14 amino acids. Trimming removed 2 bases from V and 5 bases from J, with 12 bases in between.

This chain connects TRBV19 to TRBJ1-2; 9 bases fit TRBD1. Germline loops: CDR1 LNHDA, CDR2 SQIVND (reference sequence). This CDR3 is built from 15 residues. V trimming: 1 base; J trimming: 2 bases; junction bases outside the gene matches: 2. The CDR3: CASSIGGQGNYGYTF. The CDR3 nucleotides read TGTGCCAGTAGTATAGGGGGACAGGGAAACTATGGCTACACCTTC.

The chain uses TRBV5-1 and TRBJ2-3, with TRBD2 matching over 15 bases. Germline V gene lookup returns CDR1 SGHRS and CDR2 YFSETQ. V was clipped by 0 bases and J by 3 bases; unmatched bases: 5. The CDR3 consists of 18 residues. The CDR3 DNA follows: TGCGCCAGCAGCTTGGGGGGACTAGCGGGAGGAGGAACAGATACGCAGTATTTT. Encoded protein: CASSLGGLAGGGTDTQYF.

The genes are TRBV5-1 and TRBJ2-4, with D possibly matching TRBD1 (6 bases). CDR1 is SGHRS and CDR2 is YFSETQ in the germline V gene. This CDR3 is 14 amino acids long. V lost 3 bases and J lost 2, with 9 bases in between. The CDR3 loop reads CASSYTGSKNIQYF. As DNA, the CDR3 is TGCGCCAGCAGCTACACAGGGTCCAAAAACATTCAGTACTTC.

The J gene is TRBJ2-7, the V gene TRBV2; a weak D match, TRBD1 (6 bases). Trimming pared 5 bases from V and 3 bases from J, leaving 14 bases between. The CDR3 has 14 residues. Germline CDR1 and CDR2: SNHLY and FYNNEI. The CDR3 bases are TGTGCCAGCAGTCCCTGGACAGCCCTCTACGAGCAGTACTTC. This sequence encodes CASSPWTALYEQYF.

The chain combines TRBV5-5 with TRBJ2-2, with D tentatively TRBD1 (5 bases). CDR1 SGHKS and CDR2 YYEKEE come from the germline V gene (reference sequence). CDR3 length: 14 residues. V was cut by 3 bases and J by 6 bases, with 12 bases left in between. The CDR3, as DNA: TGTGCCAGCAGCTGGGGCCTCGGCGCCGGGGAGCTGTTTTTT. Translated, it gives CASSWGLGAGELFF.